Listed below are T cell receptor beta chains from one sample, sequenced in a study of blood T cell dynamics during melanoma immunotherapy. Assay: immunoSEQ multiplex PCR; the TCRdb copy retains only in-frame clones and omits some. The table includes 7,500 to 9,500 clones, approximately 81% detected once. This sample comprised blood, obtained from a patient treated with checkpoint blockade. All receptors come from a human donor with melanoma. CDR3s include the opening cysteine and the closing phenylalanine or tryptophan. D genes are given only for firm matches. Some rows have no size entry. The others give once, few or many, or a class for an expanded clone.

V	size	D	J	DNA	CDR3
TRBV6-6	-	TRBD1	TRBJ2-7	TGTGCCAGCAGTATACCGGGACAGGGGAACGAGCAGTACTTC	CASSIPGQGNEQYF
TRBV30	-	-	TRBJ1-4	TGTGCCTGGAGTAGTAATGAAAAACTGTTTTTT	CAWSSNEKLFF
TRBV18	-	-	TRBJ1-1	TGTGCCAGCTCACCATCATCGACACACCTGAACACTGAAGCTTTCTTT	CASSPSSTHLNTEAFF
TRBV6-1	-	TRBD1	TRBJ1-4	TGTGCCAGCACCCTGACAGGGAGTGGTAATGAAAAACTGTTTTTT	CASTLTGSGNEKLFF
TRBV2	few	-	TRBJ1-2	TGTGCCAGCAGTCAGGGTACCCCTGGCTACACCTTC	CASSQGTPGYTF
TRBV6-5	-	-	TRBJ1-1	TGTGCCAGCAGCCCGACACAGCGGATGAACACTGAAGCTTTCTTT	CASSPTQRMNTEAFF
TRBV4-1	-	TRBD1	TRBJ2-7	TGCGCCAGCAGCCAAACTGGGACAGGGAGGTTAGGGGAGCAGTACTTC	CASSQTGTGRLGEQYF
TRBV7-9	-	TRBD1	TRBJ2-7	TGTGCCAGCAGCTTAGTAATGTGGGACAGGGGAAGCATGTCCTACGAGCAGTACTTC	CASSLVMWDRGSMSYEQYF
TRBV5-1	once	TRBD1	TRBJ1-3	TGCGCCAGCAGCATCGGACAGGGGGCTGGCGGAAACACCATATATTTT	CASSIGQGAGGNTIYF
TRBV10-1	few	-	TRBJ2-7	TGCGCCAGCAGTGAGGGATTGGACTACGAGCAGTACTTC	CASSEGLDYEQYF
TRBV7-2	once	-	TRBJ1-1	TGTGCCAGCAGCAGGGGGGGGTACACTGAAGCTTTCTTT	CASSRGGYTEAFF
TRBV15	once	-	TRBJ2-1	TGTGCCACCAGCAGAGATCGGAGGGGTGAGCAGTTCTTC	CATSRDRRGEQFF
TRBV25-1	few	-	TRBJ1-2	TGTGCCAGCAGTGATGGGGTTTGGGGTGGCTACACCTTC	CASSDGVWGGYTF
TRBV5-1	-	TRBD1	TRBJ1-4	TGCGCCAGCAGCCGGGACAGACCTAATGAAAAACTGTTTTTT	CASSRDRPNEKLFF
TRBV18	-	-	TRBJ1-1	TGTGCCAGCTCACCACCGGACAGCACTGAAGCTTTCTTT	CASSPPDSTEAFF
TRBV19	-	TRBD2	TRBJ2-1	TGTGCCACCTCTCCAGGGAGCGGGGGCACGCAGCAGTTCTTC	CATSPGSGGTQQFF
TRBV18	-	-	TRBJ2-1	TGTGCCAGCTCACCACCGGTCGGCGGAACAGGGGGGGATGAGCAGTTCTTC	CASSPPVGGTGGDEQFF
TRBV2	-	TRBD1	TRBJ1-4	TGTGCCAGCAGCTCAAACAGGGGGCTACGGGAAAAACTGTTTTTT	CASSSNRGLREKLFF
TRBV15	-	-	TRBJ1-1	TGTGCCACCGGAGGGGCGCGGACTGAAGCTTTCTTT	CATGGARTEAFF
TRBV6-5	-	TRBD1	TRBJ1-6	TGTGCCAGCAGCAGGGGGAATTCACCCCTCCACTTT	CASSRGNSPLHF
TRBV29-1	-	-	TRBJ1-1	TGCAGCTCCCTGGTGGGGGGGAACACTGAAGCTTTCTTT	CSSLVGGNTEAFF
TRBV19	-	TRBD1	TRBJ1-2	TGTGCCAGTAGTATCCTGACAGGGGCTGCCTATGGCTACACCTTC	CASSILTGAAYGYTF
TRBV15	-	-	TRBJ2-7	TGTGCCACCAGCAGAGATCGGCAGTTCTACGAGCAGTACTTC	CATSRDRQFYEQYF
TRBV5-1	-	-	TRBJ1-2	TGCGCCAGCAGCGTTCACGGACAGCCCACCTCAACGGGGTCTGGCTACACCTTC	CASSVHGQPTSTGSGYTF
TRBV10-3	-	-	TRBJ2-4	TGTGCCATCAGTGAGTCGAACATTCAGTACTTC	CAISESNIQYF
TRBV11-3	-	TRBD1	TRBJ2-2	TGTGCCAGCAGCACCCGACAGGGCGGGACCGGGGAGCTGTTTTTT	CASSTRQGGTGELFF
TRBV2	-	TRBD1	TRBJ1-4	TGTGCCAGCACGGGACAGGGGATAGCTAATGAAAAACTGTTTTTT	CASTGQGIANEKLFF
TRBV6-1	-	-	TRBJ1-1	TGTGCCAGCAGTGAAGAGGGCAGACGAACCAACACTGAAGCTTTCTTT	CASSEEGRRTNTEAFF
TRBV30	-	-	TRBJ2-7	TGTGCCTGGAGTGTGGGGCCCGAGCAGTACTTC	CAWSVGPEQYF
TRBV9	-	-	TRBJ1-1	TGTGCCAGCAGCGCTGGGACCTTCACTGAAGCTTTCTTT	CASSAGTFTEAFF
TRBV2	few	-	TRBJ1-2	TGTGCCAGCAGTGTAGGGACGGCCTATGGCTACACCTTC	CASSVGTAYGYTF
TRBV2	-	-	TRBJ1-2	TGTGCCAGCAGCCCCCCAGGGGCAAACTATGGCTACACCTTC	CASSPPGANYGYTF
TRBV5-4	-	TRBD1	TRBJ1-1	TGTGCCAGCAGCACAGGGGCAGGGGATTTGAACACTGAAGCTTTCTTT	CASSTGAGDLNTEAFF
TRBV5-1	-	-	TRBJ1-3	TGCGCCAGCAGCCTACTGGGCGGTGGAAACACCATATATTTT	CASSLLGGGNTIYF
TRBV5-1	once	TRBD2	TRBJ2-5	TGCGCCAGCAGCTTGGGGGGACTAGCGGGAGTTGAGACCCAGTACTTC	CASSLGGLAGVETQYF
TRBV2	once	TRBD1	TRBJ1-5	TGTGCCAGCAGTGAAGGTCCAGGGGGTTATCAGCCCCAGCATTTT	CASSEGPGGYQPQHF
TRBV2	few	-	TRBJ1-2	TGTGCCAGCAATCGGGAAGGGCGAACGCTTCACTTC	CASNREGRTLHF
TRBV11-2	-	TRBD1	TRBJ1-5	TGTGCCAGCAGCTTAAGACAGGGTCAGCCCCAGCATTTT	CASSLRQGQPQHF
TRBV7-9	-	-	TRBJ2-2	TGTGCCAGCAGCTTAGGGGCCGGTTTCTACACCGGGGAGCTGTTTTTT	CASSLGAGFYTGELFF
TRBV15	-	TRBD2	TRBJ2-6	TGTGCCACCAGGGGTGCAGCGGGAAGGGCTGGGGCCAACGTCCTGACTTTC	CATRGAAGRAGANVLTF
TRBV7-2	once	TRBD2	TRBJ2-3	TGTGCCAGCAGCTTAACTAGCGGCCCGAGCACAGATACGCAGTATTTT	CASSLTSGPSTDTQYF
TRBV19	-	TRBD1	TRBJ2-7	TGTGCCACCCGGGACAGGGGGGGCGAGCAGTACTTC	CATRDRGGEQYF
TRBV6-5	once	TRBD1	TRBJ2-7	TGTGCCAGCAGTTACAGACAGGGGTACGAGCAGTACTTC	CASSYRQGYEQYF
TRBV27	-	TRBD1	TRBJ1-1	TGTGCCAGCAGTCCCCGACAGGGGCGGACTGAAGCTTTCTTT	CASSPRQGRTEAFF
TRBV5-5	-	TRBD1	TRBJ1-3	TGTGCCAGCAGCCGCCAGACAGGGTCCTACTCTGGAAACACCATATATTTT	CASSRQTGSYSGNTIYF
TRBV30	-	-	TRBJ1-1	TGTGCCTGGAGTACCACGGGTACTGAAGCTTTCTTT	CAWSTTGTEAFF
TRBV6-5	-	-	TRBJ1-1	TGTGCCAGCAGTTACTCCCCGGACACTGAAGCTTTCTTT	CASSYSPDTEAFF
TRBV10-3	-	-	TRBJ1-2	TGCGCCATCAGTGTGGGCACGGGGGGCAACTATGGCTACACCTTC	CAISVGTGGNYGYTF
TRBV19	once	-	TRBJ2-3	TGTGCCAGTAGTAGCCCCCGAGGGCCGGCGGATACGCAGTATTTT	CASSSPRGPADTQYF
TRBV10-1	-	-	TRBJ2-7	TGCGCCAGCAGTGAAGCTGGATACGAGCAGTACTTC	CASSEAGYEQYF
TRBV15	-	-	TRBJ1-6	TGTGCCACCAGCAGAGATCAGAACTCCTATAATTCACCCCTCCACTTT	CATSRDQNSYNSPLHF